This TCR beta chain was retrieved from a study of T cell responses to AZD1222 COVID-19 vaccine. Whole-study results and caveats: Spike-spanning, vaccine-associated CD4 TCRs were dominant at 160-218 and 743-854.

Remarks on this clone: As yet, its antigen is unknown.

With 0 bases removed from V and 3 bases from J, the gap between germline ends came to 8 bases. This CDR3 is 15 amino acids long. The germline CDR1 and CDR2 sequences are MNHEY and SVGAGI. Sequencing used immunoSEQ multiplex PCR; TCRdb keeps in-frame clones, though not all of them. The sample lists around 200,000 clones, 85% to 95% occurring once. The rearrangement uses TRBV6-5 and TRBJ1-4; D is uncertain. The TCR was taken from an adult who received the MenACWY meningococcal vaccine as a control. Sequencing was performed on peripheral blood, taken 28 days after the second dose of the MenACWY control vaccine. Here the CDR3 DNA reads TGTGCCAGCAGTTACTCCAGGACGTCTAATGAAAAACTGTTTTTT. Amino acids: CASSYSRTSNEKLFF.